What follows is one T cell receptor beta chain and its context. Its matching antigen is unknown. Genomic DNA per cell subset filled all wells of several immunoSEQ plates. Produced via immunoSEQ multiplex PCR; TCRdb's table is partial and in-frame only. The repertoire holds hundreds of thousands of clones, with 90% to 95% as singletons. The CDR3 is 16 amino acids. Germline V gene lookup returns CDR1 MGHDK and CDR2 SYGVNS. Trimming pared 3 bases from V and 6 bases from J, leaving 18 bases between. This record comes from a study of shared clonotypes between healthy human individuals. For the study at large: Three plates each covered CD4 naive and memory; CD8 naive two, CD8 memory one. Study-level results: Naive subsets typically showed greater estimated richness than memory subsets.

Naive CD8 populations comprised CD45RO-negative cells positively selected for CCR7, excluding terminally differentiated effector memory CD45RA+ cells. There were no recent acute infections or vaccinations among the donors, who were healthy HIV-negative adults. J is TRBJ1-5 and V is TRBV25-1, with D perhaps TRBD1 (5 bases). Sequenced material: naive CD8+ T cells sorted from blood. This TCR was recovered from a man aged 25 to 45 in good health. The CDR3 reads CASSEGVVGGSQPQHF. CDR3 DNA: TGTGCCAGCAGTGAGGGGGTAGTCGGGGGTTCTCAGCCCCAGCATTTT.